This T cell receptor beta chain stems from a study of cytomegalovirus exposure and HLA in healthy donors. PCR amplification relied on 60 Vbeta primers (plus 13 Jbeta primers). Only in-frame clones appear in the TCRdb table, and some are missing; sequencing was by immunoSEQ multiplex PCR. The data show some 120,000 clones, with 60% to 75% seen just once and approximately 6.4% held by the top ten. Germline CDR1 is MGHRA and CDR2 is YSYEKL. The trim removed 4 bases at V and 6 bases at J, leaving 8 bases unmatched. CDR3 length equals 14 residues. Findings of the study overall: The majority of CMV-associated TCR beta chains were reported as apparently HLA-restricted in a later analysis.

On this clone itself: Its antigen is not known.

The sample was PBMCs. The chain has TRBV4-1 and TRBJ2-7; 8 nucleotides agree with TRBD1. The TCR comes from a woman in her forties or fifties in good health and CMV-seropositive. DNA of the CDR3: TGCGCCAGCAGCCGCACGACAGGGGAAGGCGAGCAGTACTTC. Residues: CASSRTTGEGEQYF.